This is a list of T cell receptor beta chains from one sample in a study of shared clonotypes between healthy human individuals. Assay used: immunoSEQ multiplex PCR; TCRdb lists only in-frame clones, some missing. This table holds 400,000 to 500,000 clones, 79% found once. The sample taken for sequencing was PBMCs. These receptors were collected from a woman aged 40 to 50 in good health. Some clones in this sample may be carry-over from other donors' samples. Both conserved end residues are trimmed from each CDR3.

TRBV25-1,TRBJ1-2,ASNRELGGYT
TRBV7-9,TRBJ2-2,AKGSRENTGELF
TRBV28,TRBJ2-1,ASSFRAYNEQF
TRBV2,TRBJ2-1,ASSGTLSYNEQF
TRBV5-5,TRBJ2-5,ASSSTSGETQY
TRBV14,TRBJ2-5,ASSQGSGGREKETQY
TRBV9,TRBJ2-1,ASTRGPGLASGWV
TRBV7-9,TRBJ2-5,ASSPPGVQETQY
TRBV5-1,TRBJ2-7,ASSTAGTGDEQY
TRBV30,TRBJ2-2,ACAGGPGELF
TRBV9,TRBJ1-1,ASSPGGYRTEAF
TRBV11-2,TRBJ2-2,ASSSSRGPNTGELF
TRBV19,TRBJ2-7,ASSIGGFDYEQY
TRBV2,TRBJ2-1,ASSQDRAVYNEQF
TRBV7-7,TRBJ2-5,ASSSGTGPQETQY
TRBV30,TRBJ2-3,AWGAADTQY
TRBV5-3,TRBJ2-1,ARSLGRVQF
TRBV7-9,TRBJ1-4,ASSAGAATNEKLF
TRBV18,TRBJ2-7,ASSPTALHEQY
TRBV6-1,TRBJ2-1,ASSLGTAPYNEQF
TRBV7-8,TRBJ1-1,ASSSRGQETEAF
TRBV11-2,TRBJ2-5,ASSAGHGSTQY
TRBV30,TRBJ1-1,AWSPKEGQGNTEAF
TRBV18,TRBJ1-1,ASSPGTGRVNTEAF
TRBV6-5,TRBJ1-1,ASSYSRGTEAF
TRBV9,TRBJ2-1,ASSVGLAGGLGNEQF
TRBV9,TRBJ2-1,ASSVGQTDSYNEQF
TRBV4-1,TRBJ2-3,ASRPTGAPADTQY
TRBV19,TRBJ2-5,ASSQRARILEQETQY
TRBV7-2,TRBJ2-1,ASRSKSGSSYNEQF
TRBV15,TRBJ2-3,ATSKPRTSGRPAWFPDTQY
TRBV6-1,TRBJ1-1,ASIKTGLDTEAF
TRBV6-5,TRBJ2-7,ASSYSFGTHSYEQY
TRBV5-1,TRBJ1-6,ASSLSDNSPLH
TRBV11-2,TRBJ2-1,ASSRGRGLYNEQF
TRBV29-1,TRBJ1-6,SVATGTSNSPLH
TRBV7-2,TRBJ2-1,ASSFDRASYNEQF
TRBV5-5,TRBJ2-2,ASSLAGTNTGELF
TRBV27,TRBJ2-1,ASSFSGGPYEQF
TRBV18,TRBJ2-3,ASSPRQDLTDTQY
TRBV28,TRBJ2-1,ASSLVGTSGNEQF
TRBV19,TRBJ2-3,ASSITSDPSTDTQY
TRBV5-1,TRBJ2-5,ASSLNPRETQY
TRBV5-1,TRBJ1-3,ASSLSGSNTIY
TRBV19,TRBJ1-1,ASSIGPGVNTEAF
TRBV18,TRBJ2-3,ASSPRGLAGDTQY
TRBV6-6,TRBJ2-7,ASNGRYEQY
TRBV27,TRBJ2-3,ASSFTGGTQY
TRBV7-2,TRBJ1-3,ASSLLGSGSGNTIY